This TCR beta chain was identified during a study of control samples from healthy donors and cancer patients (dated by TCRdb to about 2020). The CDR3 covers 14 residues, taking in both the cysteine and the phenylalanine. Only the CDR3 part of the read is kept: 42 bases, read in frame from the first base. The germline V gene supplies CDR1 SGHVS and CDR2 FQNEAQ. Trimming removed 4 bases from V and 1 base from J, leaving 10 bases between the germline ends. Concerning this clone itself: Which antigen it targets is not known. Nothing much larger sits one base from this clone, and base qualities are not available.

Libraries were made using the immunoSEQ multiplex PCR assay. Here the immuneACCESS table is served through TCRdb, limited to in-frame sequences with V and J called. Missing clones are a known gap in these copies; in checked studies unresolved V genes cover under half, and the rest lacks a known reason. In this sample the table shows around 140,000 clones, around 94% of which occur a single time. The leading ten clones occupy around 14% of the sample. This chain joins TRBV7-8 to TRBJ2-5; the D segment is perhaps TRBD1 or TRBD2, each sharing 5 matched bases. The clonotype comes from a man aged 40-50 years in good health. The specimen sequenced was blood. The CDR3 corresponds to CASSYGTIQETQYF. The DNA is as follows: TGTGCCAGCAGCTACGGGACCATCCAAGAGACCCAGTACTTC.